This T cell receptor (beta chain) was sequenced for a study of regulatory T cells in long-lasting Graves disease. Across the study: Graves' patients diagnosed newly had used antithyroid drugs under 3 months.

Germline V gene sequence: CDR1 MDHEN, CDR2 SYDVKM. The CDR3 extends over 13 amino acids. Study observations and caveats: Analyses excluded thyroid tissue, covering peripheral blood alone.

In regard to this clonotype: No antigen is known for it. A far larger clone is just one base off, so this is likely a read error.

Building of the TCR beta libraries involved iRepertoire HTBI primers and Arm-PCR of CDR3 regions. Original handling: Samples collectively showed 62 TRBV and approximately 13 TRBJ segments. TCRdb recomputed calls from the multiplex PCR reads with MiXCR, one row per CDR3 protein. These V and J calls derive from TCRdb rather than the authors' analysis. Among approximately 400,000 distinct CDR3 sequences listed, 15% were seen once. Time point indicated: newly diagnosed GD, antithyroid drugs for less than 3 months. Isolated PBMC RNA provided the starting material for the TCR library. These data also featured in a second study, about T cells in Graves' hyperthyroidism and ophthalmopathy. That source adds: The TCR CDR3 first-round RT-PCR relied on the HTBI primer set.

V is TRBV28 and J is TRBJ2-1; 7 nucleotides match TRBD2. The J call may not be correct, given that the DNA end is closer to TRBJ2-5. The clonotype was recovered from a woman aged 25 to 45 with Graves disease. Sequencing used peripheral blood mononuclear cells (PBMCs), obtained at new diagnosis, from a patient treated with antithyroid drugs. The CDR3 sequence: CASAGGRAETQYF. Written as DNA, the CDR3 is TGTGCCAGCGCCGGTGGGAGGGCCGAGACCCAGTACTTC.